The 22 T cell receptor beta chains reported below all come from one sample, sequenced in a study of OX40 agonist ivuxolimab in advanced cancers. Assay used: immunoSEQ multiplex PCR; TCRdb lists only in-frame clones, some missing. The sample holds approximately 12,000 clones, nearly 85% seen once. Sequenced material: CD4+ or CD8+ T cells sorted from blood, taken in a trial of the OX40 agonist ivuxolimab. The receptors stem from an adult with an advanced solid tumor such as melanoma, head and neck, liver or kidney cancer.

This chain connects TRBV29-1 to TRBJ2-2; D is uncertain. Germline V gene data show CDR1 as SQVTM and CDR2 as ANQGSEA. This CDR3 is 13 amino acids long. Trimming cost V 2 bases and J 1 base, with 5 bases left between them. As DNA, the CDR3 is TGCAGCGTTGAACCCGGGAACACCGGGGAGCTGTTTTTT. It yields the protein CSVEPGNTGELFF.

V usage is TRBV11-2 and J usage is TRBJ2-7; perhaps TRBD2 as D (7 bases). This CDR3 has 13 residues. Germline values: CDR1 SGHAT, CDR2 FQNNGV. V was clipped by 4 bases and J by 5 bases, with 12 bases between them. This CDR3 reads CASSSGGAHEQYF. The CDR3 nucleotides are TGTGCCAGCAGCTCTGGGGGGGCTCACGAGCAGTACTTC.

This sequence joins TRBV4-3 and TRBJ2-7; D is possibly TRBD1 (6 bases). Germline V CDR1 and CDR2: LGHNA, YSLEER. The V and J ends lost 2 bases and 1 base respectively, with 12 bases between them. There are 15 residues in the CDR3. CDR3 sequence reads: CASSQYEGESYEQYF. DNA of the CDR3: TGCGCCAGCAGCCAATATGAGGGGGAGTCCTACGAGCAGTACTTC.

This clone has just a few counts. The chain links TRBV19 to TRBJ1-5; D ambiguous. The CDR3 loop spans 10 amino acids. Germline V CDR1 and CDR2: LNHDA, SQIVND (reference sequence). V was shortened by 10 bases and J by 4 bases, with 5 bases between the two germline ends. The CDR3 protein is CATRNQPQHF. CDR3 sequence (DNA): TGTGCCACCCGGAATCAGCCCCAGCATTTT. Combining the CDR3 with reference TRBV19 and TRBJ1-5 gives the whole variable domain DGGITQSPKYLFRKEGQNVTLSCEQNLNHDAMYWYRQDPGQGLRLIYYSQIVNDFQKGDIAEGYSVSREKKESFPLTVTSAQKNPTAFYLCATRNQPQHFGDGTRLSIL.

This chain joins TRBV28 and TRBJ1-1, with TRBD1 matching over 7 bases. This CDR3 is 14 amino acids long. Germline V gene sequence: CDR1 MDHEN, CDR2 SYDVKM. The V gene end was trimmed by 3 bases and the J gene end by 10 bases; junction bases not matched to a gene: 11. The CDR3 protein is CASSFREGPGGAFF. CDR3 DNA: TGTGCCAGCAGTTTCAGGGAGGGCCCAGGGGGAGCTTTCTTT.

The chain carries TRBV11-3 and TRBJ2-1, with no clear D. Trimming cost V 1 base and J 7 bases, with 8 bases left between them. Germline loops: CDR1 SGHNT, CDR2 YENEEA. The CDR3 consists of 13 residues. The CDR3 region has the DNA TGTGCCAGCAGCTTAGTCTTCGGGAATGAGCAGTTCTTC. Translating gives CASSLVFGNEQFF.

This clone has only one observation. V is TRBV9 and J is TRBJ2-1; D ambiguous. This CDR3 comprises 12 residues. Germline loops: CDR1 SGDLS, CDR2 YYNGEE. V was shortened by 0 bases and J by 8 bases, with 6 bases between the two germline ends. The CDR3 DNA sequence: TGTGCCAGCAGCGTAGCAGGCTATGAGCAGTTCTTC. As protein: CASSVAGYEQFF.

The V and J genes are TRBV4-2 and TRBJ1-5, with a possible D match to TRBD1 (5 bases). The V and J ends lost 0 bases and 5 bases respectively, with 14 bases between them. Germline V lookup: CDR1 LGHNA, CDR2 YNFKEQ. The CDR3 extends over 16 amino acids. The DNA for the CDR3 is TGTGCCAGCAGCCAAGAGCCACAGGCTAGGTATCAGCCCCAGCATTTT. Translation: CASSQEPQARYQPQHF.

This sequence joins TRBV6-5 and TRBJ2-7; 9 nucleotides agree with TRBD2. The CDR3 extends over 15 amino acids. CDR1 and CDR2 (germline): MNHEY, SVGAGI. The V gene end was trimmed by 6 bases and the J gene end by 1 base; junction bases not matched to a gene: 7. CDR3 residues: CASSLGLATSYEQYF. In DNA form, the CDR3 reads TGTGCCAGCAGCCTCGGACTAGCGACGTCCTACGAGCAGTACTTC.

This rearrangement joins TRBV6-1 to TRBJ2-1; D call uncertain. From germline, CDR1 is MNHNS and CDR2 SASEGT. Trimming took off 2 bases at V and 0 bases at J, with 8 bases between the two ends. The length of the CDR3 is 15 residues. This chain's CDR3 is CASSEIPLSYNEQFF. Here the CDR3 DNA reads TGTGCCAGCAGTGAAATACCCCTCTCCTACAATGAGCAGTTCTTC.

This chain joins TRBV29-1 and TRBJ2-7; a weak D match, TRBD1 (6 bases). The V end was cut by 4 bases, the J end by 2 bases, with 9 bases between. Germline CDR1 reads SQVTM; CDR2 reads ANQGSEA. The CDR3 is 12 amino acids. Here the CDR3 reads CSVVTGPYEQYF. The DNA for the CDR3 is TGCAGCGTTGTGACAGGCCCCTACGAGCAGTACTTC.

The chain couples TRBV27 to TRBJ2-3; D possibly corresponds to TRBD2 (6 bases). The CDR3 is 16 residues long. The V gene lost 0 bases and the J gene lost 2 bases, with 12 bases spanning the gap. Per germline, CDR1 MNHEY and CDR2 SMNVEV (reference sequence). CDR3 amino acids: CASSLSAGGDTDTQYF. The CDR3 bases are TGTGCCAGCAGTTTATCTGCCGGGGGTGACACAGATACGCAGTATTTT.

The table lists this clone with a count of one. This chain connects TRBV4-1 to TRBJ2-7, with D unresolved. V lost 1 base and J 0 bases, leaving 10 bases between the germline ends. The CDR3 spans 15 residues. The germline CDR1 and CDR2 sequences are MGHRA and YSYEKL. The CDR3 loop is CASSQVSETSYEQYF. The CDR3 DNA follows: TGCGCCAGCAGCCAAGTCTCAGAGACCTCCTACGAGCAGTACTTC.

This clone occurred a few times. The V and J genes are TRBV29-1 and TRBJ2-7; tentatively, D is TRBD2 (7 bases). The CDR3 consists of 12 residues. Between the trimmed V and J ends, which lost 4 bases and 6 bases, there was a span of 13 bases. Germline V gives CDR1 SQVTM, CDR2 ANQGSEA. The CDR3 reads CSVGEGGAEQYF. In nucleotides, the CDR3 is TGCAGCGTTGGGGAGGGGGGGGCCGAGCAGTACTTC.

The chain combines TRBV28 with TRBJ2-7; TRBD1 matches at 10 bases. The V gene end was trimmed by 3 bases and the J gene end by 1 base; junction bases not matched to a gene: 6. The CDR3 loop spans 16 amino acids. Germline V lookup: CDR1 MDHEN, CDR2 SYDVKM. Here the CDR3 DNA reads TGTGCCAGCAGTTTTGCCGGGACAGGGGCTTCCTACGAGCAGTACTTC. Its protein product is CASSFAGTGASYEQYF.

This clone was counted only a few times. The V call is TRBV9, the J call TRBJ1-5; TRBD1 is a possible D gene (5 bases). Germline-derived CDR1 and CDR2 are SGDLS and YYNGEE. V was trimmed by 4 bases and J by 1 base, leaving 9 bases between them. This CDR3 is built from 14 residues. In DNA form, the CDR3 reads TGTGCCAGCAGCAAAGGGGCGAGCAATCAGCCCCAGCATTTT. Protein sequence: CASSKGASNQPQHF.

V is TRBV29-1 and J is TRBJ2-1, with D possibly TRBD2 on 5 matching bases. Germline-derived CDR1 and CDR2 are SQVTM and ANQGSEA. Trimming shortened V by 6 bases and J by 2 bases, and 11 bases separated the two germline ends. The CDR3 covers 13 residues. As DNA, the CDR3 is TGCAGCGTCCTCGGACTGGCCTACAATGAGCAGTTCTTC. It encodes CSVLGLAYNEQFF.

J is TRBJ1-1 and V is TRBV29-1, with D possibly matching TRBD1 (6 bases). Germline V gene data show CDR1 as SQVTM and CDR2 as ANQGSEA. The CDR3 spans 12 residues. Between the trimmed V and J ends, which lost 6 bases and 3 bases, there was a span of 11 bases. CDR3 sequence: CSVDTGYTEAFF. CDR3 nucleotides: TGCAGCGTAGATACAGGGTACACTGAAGCTTTCTTT.

For this clone: An end of the junction differs from the germline gene, which may be a read error. V and J are TRBV7-7 and TRBJ2-2; D unresolved. Germline CDR1 SSHAT, CDR2 FNYEAQ (reference sequence). CDR3 length: 13 amino acids. CDR3: CASSLQATGELFF. The CDR3 DNA reads TGTGCTAGCAGCCTCCAAGCCACCGGGGAGCTGTTTTTT.

This clone is a singleton in its sample. The rearrangement links TRBV27 to TRBJ2-2; D is ambiguous. V lost 7 bases to trimming and J lost 3 bases, with 15 bases between them. The CDR3 has 15 amino acids. From germline, CDR1 is MNHEY and CDR2 SMNVEV (reference sequence). The CDR3 loop reads CASTSPSTDTGELFF. The CDR3 region has the DNA TGTGCCAGCACTTCCCCCAGCACCGACACCGGGGAGCTGTTTTTT.

The chain uses TRBV5-1 and TRBJ2-1, with 8 bases fitting TRBD2. CDR1 is SGHRS and CDR2 is YFSETQ in the germline V gene. Trimming removed 3 bases from V and 4 bases from J; junction bases left unmatched: 6. The CDR3 has 15 residues. CDR3 loop: CASSSSGGPYNEQFF. CDR3 nucleotide sequence: TGCGCCAGCAGCTCCTCGGGAGGGCCTTACAATGAGCAGTTCTTC.

The chain uses TRBV9 and TRBJ2-2, with 9 bases that match TRBD2. The CDR3 runs 16 residues. V lost 3 bases and J lost 7; bases outside the gene matches: 10. Germline assignment: CDR1 SGDLS and CDR2 YYNGEE. The CDR3 spells CASSDLVAGVFGELFF. The CDR3 DNA is TGTGCCAGCAGCGATTTGGTAGCGGGAGTTTTCGGGGAGCTGTTTTTT. The full variable domain, completed using reference TRBV9 and TRBJ2-2, is DSGVTQTPKHLITATGQRVTLRCSPRSGDLSVYWYQQSLDQGLQFLIQYYNGEERAKGNILERFSAQQFPDLHSELNLSSLELGDSALYFCASSDLVAGVFGELFFGEGSRLTVL.